This TCR beta chain was observed in a study of T cells after yellow fever vaccination. Study summary: SMART-Seq v4 Ultra Low Input prepared the low-cell-number fractions. Study outcomes and limitations: Repertoires sorted by FACS could include abundant clonotypes that are contaminants from the bulk population. Clonotypes appearing in both CD4 and CD8 compartments existed, and their share was small.

This CDR3 is built from 13 residues. Deletions cut 3 bases from V and 1 base from J, with 9 bases between. Germline CDR1 is SQVTM and CDR2 is ANQGSEA. TCRdb re-called the 5' RACE reads through MiXCR, storing one row per CDR3 protein. The sample carries some 350,000 distinct CDR3 sequences, 8.7% recorded once. As to this clonotype: Antigen unknown.

The chain recombines TRBV29-1 with TRBJ1-1; D is uncertain. The sequencing here drew on PBMCs, taken on the day of the first yellow fever vaccination. The source of this sequence is a man aged 18 to 35 who received the YFV17D yellow fever vaccine. The CDR3 DNA sequence: TGCAGCGTTGAGAGACATCCGAACACTGAAGCTTTCTTT. Protein sequence: CSVERHPNTEAFF. The complete variable domain, with remaining parts taken from reference TRBV29-1 and TRBJ1-1, reads SAVISQKPSRDICQRGTSLTIQCQVDSQVTMMFWYRQQPGQSLTLIATANQGSEATYESGFVIDKFPISRPNLTFSTLTVSNMSPEDSSIYLCSVERHPNTEAFFGQGTRLTVV.